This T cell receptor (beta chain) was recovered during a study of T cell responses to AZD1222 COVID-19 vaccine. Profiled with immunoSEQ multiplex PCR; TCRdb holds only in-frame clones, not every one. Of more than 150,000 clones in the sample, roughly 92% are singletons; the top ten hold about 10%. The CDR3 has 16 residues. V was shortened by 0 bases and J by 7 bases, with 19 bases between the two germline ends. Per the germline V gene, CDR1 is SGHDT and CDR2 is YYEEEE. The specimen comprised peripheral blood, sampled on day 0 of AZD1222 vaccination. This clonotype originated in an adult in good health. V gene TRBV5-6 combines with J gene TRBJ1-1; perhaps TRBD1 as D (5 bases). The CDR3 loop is CASSLAAGDLLFEAFF. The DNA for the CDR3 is TGTGCCAGCAGCTTGGCAGCGGGGGACTTATTATTTGAAGCTTTCTTT.